This T cell receptor (beta chain) was identified in a study of control samples from healthy donors and cancer patients. The table came from immunoSEQ multiplex PCR; TCRdb's copy has only in-frame clones and leaves some out. The sample holds about 79,000 clones, 80% to 95% seen once. Germline CDR1 is SNHLY and CDR2 is FYNNEI. The CDR3 covers 12 residues. V was pared by 8 bases and J by 5 bases, with 13 bases between. This receptor was identified in a woman aged 40 to 50 with lung cancer. The source material was PBMCs. The rearrangement uses TRBV2 and TRBJ2-7; the D call may be TRBD1 or TRBD2 (5 bases each). Here the CDR3 reads CASRSGTNEQYF. Written as DNA, the CDR3 is TGTGCCAGCCGCTCCGGGACGAACGAGCAGTACTTC.